This TCR beta chain was profiled in a study of T cells in Graves' hyperthyroidism and ophthalmopathy. RNA transcripts yielded amplified TCR beta CDR3 regions. The primer set for the first-round RT-PCR of the TCR CDR3 was HTBI. TCRdb re-derived calls from the multiplex PCR reads in MiXCR, one entry per CDR3 protein. The table lists a few hundred thousand distinct CDR3 sequences, 14% of them singletons, with around 20% in the top ten. This CDR3 region has 15 residues. Germline V gene lookup returns CDR1 MNHEY and CDR2 SVGEGT. The V segment lost 6 bases and the J segment 5 bases; nucleotides outside the gene matches: 5.

The sequenced sample was blood. V usage is TRBV6-2 or TRBV6-3 and J usage is TRBJ2-2, with 11 bases identical to TRBD1. This receptor was taken from a woman aged 25-40 years with Graves' ophthalmopathy. The CDR3 protein is CASRQDRGQTGELFF. CDR3 nucleotides: TGTGCCAGCAGGCAGGACAGGGGGCAAACCGGGGAGCTGTTTTTT.